These 17 T cell receptor beta chains originate from one sample sequenced in a study of T cells after yellow fever vaccination. MiXCR was run by TCRdb on the 5' RACE reads, yielding one entry per CDR3 protein. The table includes 100,000 to 150,000 distinct CDR3 sequences, about 15% detected once. Sample: CD8+ T cells sorted from PBMCs, taken 5 days after the yellow fever booster vaccination. The receptors shown here come from a man aged 18 to 29 who received the YFV17D yellow fever vaccine.

The chain couples TRBV11-2 to TRBJ2-2; TRBD2 might be the D (6 bases). Germline CDR1 SGHAT, CDR2 FQNNGV. The CDR3 has 15 amino acids. Trimming removed 5 bases from V and 0 bases from J, with 10 bases in between. The CDR3 loop reads CASSAAGANTGELFF. The CDR3 DNA reads as TGTGCCAGCAGCGCAGCGGGCGCGAACACCGGGGAGCTGTTTTTT.

The J gene is TRBJ1-1, the V gene TRBV6-6, with unresolved D. V dropped 5 bases and J dropped 0 bases, with 1 base sitting between them. Germline CDR1 MNHNY, CDR2 SVGAGI (reference sequence). The CDR3 covers 11 residues. The CDR3 here is CASSMNTEAFF. CDR3 nucleotides: TGTGCCAGCAGTATGAACACTGAAGCTTTCTTT.

This clonotype showed up just a few times. V and J are TRBV29-1 and TRBJ1-5, with D possibly TRBD1 on 5 matching bases. The CDR3 sequence is 14 residues long. Germline loops: CDR1 SQVTM, CDR2 ANQGSEA. Trimming left V 6 bases short and J 0 bases short, with 12 bases between. The CDR3 region is CSVADSYSNQPQHF. CDR3 in DNA: TGCAGCGTCGCCGACAGTTATAGCAATCAGCCCCAGCATTTT.

The CDR3 loop reads CSVEWRYEQYF. DNA of the CDR3: TGCAGCGTTGAGTGGCGCTACGAGCAGTACTTC. This chain joins TRBV29-1 and TRBJ2-7; the D is unclear. Germline V gene data show CDR1 as SQVTM and CDR2 as ANQGSEA. V gave up 3 bases and J gave up 3 bases, with 6 bases separating them. The CDR3 loop spans 11 amino acids.

The V call is TRBV7-9, the J call TRBJ2-7, with a weak D call TRBD1 (5 bases). Germline values: CDR1 SEHNR, CDR2 FQNEAQ (reference sequence). V was shortened by 1 base and J by 5 bases, with 9 bases between the two germline ends. This CDR3 comprises 13 residues. CDR3 residues: CASSLGDRDEQYV. The CDR3 nucleotides are TGTGCCAGCAGCTTAGGTGACAGAGACGAGCAGTACGTC.

This clonotype was counted between two and nine times. The gene calls are TRBV12-3 or TRBV12-4 and TRBJ2-1; 7 bases line up with TRBD2. This CDR3 comprises 13 residues. J gave up 0 bases and V 8 bases, and 1 base lay outside the gene matches. This CDR3 reads CASGRGSYNEQFF. The CDR3 region has the DNA TGTGCCAGCGGGAGGGGCTCCTACAATGAGCAGTTCTTC.

This clonotype has a count of ten or more. This rearrangement joins TRBV7-6 to TRBJ2-7, with D perhaps matching TRBD1 (6 bases). The CDR3 has 15 amino acids. The germline V gene encodes CDR1 SGHVS and CDR2 FNYEAQ. V lost 2 bases, J lost 5 bases, and 16 bases lay in between. The CDR3 spells CASSLSDSLSDEQYV. The CDR3 DNA sequence: TGTGCCAGCAGCTTATCGGACAGCTTGTCGGACGAGCAGTACGTC.

The rearrangement uses TRBV9 and TRBJ1-1, with D maybe TRBD1 (5 bases). V was trimmed by 4 bases and J by 0 bases, leaving 16 bases between them. The germline CDR1 and CDR2 sequences are SGDLS and YYNGEE. CDR3 length: 16 residues. The CDR3 DNA reads as TGTGCCAGCAGCCTCATGGGGGGGGTGATGAACACTGAAGCTTTCTTT. Translation: CASSLMGGVMNTEAFF.

In this sample, this clonotype turned up many times. This chain joins TRBV29-1 and TRBJ2-1; no firm D call. CDR3 size: 13 residues. V lost 4 bases and J lost 0, with 7 bases in between. Per the germline V gene, CDR1 is SQVTM and CDR2 is ANQGSEA. The DNA of the CDR3 is TGCAGCGTTGTGACTTACTCCTACAATGAGCAGTTCTTC. Its protein is CSVVTYSYNEQFF.

The table lists this clonotype with a count of one. V and J are TRBV30 and TRBJ1-1; D gene ambiguous. Germline V gene sequence: CDR1 GTSNPN, CDR2 SVGIG (reference sequence). Trimming cost V 0 bases and J 0 bases, with 8 bases left between them. The CDR3 consists of 14 residues. In nucleotides, the CDR3 is TGTGCCTGGAGTGTACTGACGGTGAACACTGAAGCTTTCTTT. Its protein product is CAWSVLTVNTEAFF.

The chain has TRBV7-9 and TRBJ1-2, with TRBD1 identical over 8 bases. Germline CDR1 and CDR2: SEHNR and FQNEAQ (reference sequence). There are 18 residues in the CDR3. V was pared by 5 bases and J by 4 bases, with 18 bases of the junction left unmatched. The CDR3 is CASSDRGQRGLGVYGYTF. The DNA of the CDR3 is TGTGCCAGCAGCGACAGGGGACAGAGAGGACTCGGTGTCTATGGCTACACCTTC.

This clonotype was counted a few times. The rearrangement links TRBV28 to TRBJ2-3, with TRBD2 as a possible D gene (7 bases). CDR1 and CDR2 from the germline V gene are MDHEN and SYDVKM. The V and J ends lost 3 bases and 6 bases respectively, with 13 bases between them. The CDR3 is 14 residues long. Here the CDR3 reads CASSLGGAWDTQYF. CDR3 DNA: TGTGCCAGCAGTTTGGGGGGGGCTTGGGATACGCAGTATTTT.

This clonotype was seen more than once but under ten times. V usage is TRBV7-2 and J usage is TRBJ1-4; 8 positions agree with TRBD1. With 5 bases clipped from V and 5 bases from J, the junction kept 7 bases outside the gene matches. This CDR3 comprises 15 residues. From germline, CDR1 is SGHTA and CDR2 FQGNSA. The CDR3 DNA follows: TGTGCCAGCAGCCTGACAGGGGTTTGGAATGAAAAACTGTTTTTT. It is translated as CASSLTGVWNEKLFF.

The chain uses TRBV6-2 or TRBV6-3 and TRBJ1-5, with no clear D. Deletions cut 6 bases from V and 0 bases from J, with 15 bases between. The germline V gene has CDR1 MNHEY and CDR2 SVGEGT. The CDR3 extends over 16 amino acids. The CDR3 spells CASSPLAVYSNQPQHF. The CDR3 region has the DNA TGTGCCAGCAGCCCCTTGGCCGTTTATAGCAATCAGCCCCAGCATTTT.

The chain recombines TRBV6-2 or TRBV6-3 with TRBJ2-3; D gene ambiguous. This CDR3 spans 10 amino acids. CDR1 is MNHEY, CDR2 SVGEGT, per germline. V gave up 8 bases and J gave up 5 bases, with 5 bases separating them. CDR3: CASGRDTQYF. CDR3 DNA sequence: TGTGCCAGCGGTAGAGATACGCAGTATTTT.

The gene calls are TRBV12-3 or TRBV12-4 and TRBJ1-4; the D gene is possibly TRBD1 (5 bases). The V end lost 3 bases, the J end lost 2 bases, and 13 bases lay between the germline ends. The CDR3 has 16 residues. CDR3 in DNA: TGTGCCAGCAGTTTGGGGCCCCCGGGGACTAATGAAAAACTGTTTTTT. Translated: CASSLGPPGTNEKLFF.

This clonotype was detected a few times. The chain links TRBV4-1 to TRBJ2-5; TRBD1 might be the D (6 bases). The CDR3 has 14 amino acids. With 1 base removed from V and 2 bases from J, the gap between germline ends came to 8 bases. Germline V lookup: CDR1 MGHRA, CDR2 YSYEKL. Here the CDR3 reads CASSQVQGQETQYF. The CDR3 bases are TGCGCCAGCAGCCAAGTTCAGGGGCAAGAGACCCAGTACTTC.